This T cell receptor beta chain was identified during a study of T cells in narcolepsy. Study outcomes and limitations: Autoreactive clonotypes reportedly recurred in blood of same and different patients, not controls.

J lost 3 bases, V lost 4 bases, and 0 bases had no gene match. The CDR3 has 14 amino acids. Germline CDR1 is PRHDT and CDR2 is FYEKMQ (reference sequence). A remark on this clone: What it binds is not known.

Using immunoSEQ multiplex PCR, the repertoire was profiled, and TCRdb retains in-frame clones only, with some absent. The sample contains more than 20,000 clones, 81% of which appear only once. This sequence joins TRBV13 and TRBJ2-3, with 11 bases aligning to TRBD2. Material for sequencing was memory (CD45RA-) CD4+ T cells from blood. The TCR sequence derives from a human donor in good health. The CDR3 sequence: CASSWTSGTDTQYF. Here the CDR3 DNA reads TGTGCCAGCAGCTGGACTAGCGGGACAGATACGCAGTATTTT. Based on the CDR3 plus reference TRBV13 and TRBJ2-3, the full variable domain is AAGVIQSPRHLIKEKRETATLKCYPIPRHDTVYWYQQGPGQDPQFLISFYEKMQSDKGSIPDRFSAQQFSDYHSELNMSSLELGDSALYFCASSWTSGTDTQYFGPGTRLTVL.